Listed below are T cell receptor beta chains from one sample, sequenced in a study of T cell repertoires in aging, cancer and after chemotherapy. TCRdb used MiXCR to reprocess the multiplex PCR reads, holding one entry per CDR3 protein. The sample holds approximately 11,000 distinct CDR3 sequences, roughly a third seen once. What was sequenced was blood. Receptor source: a human donor in good health. Each CDR3 is given with its conserved first and last residue. The D gene is left open where the match is weak. Clone size appears in some rows only: once, few, many, or a class for an expanded clone.

size | J | D | V | DNA | CDR3
few | TRBJ1-2 | NA | TRBV18 | TGTGCCAGCTCACCACCGTCGGCAGGGGCTTATGGCTACACCTTC | CASSPPSAGAYGYTF
NA | TRBJ1-1 | NA | TRBV11-3 | TGTGCCAGCAGCTTATCTTTCGCTGAAGCTTTCTTT | CASSLSFAEAFF
NA | TRBJ1-1 | NA | TRBV20-1 | TGCAGGCAGGGTACGAACACTGAAGCTTTCTTT | CRQGTNTEAFF
few | TRBJ1-2 | NA | TRBV6-5 | TGTGCCAGCAGTTACGGCAGAGCTAACTATGGCTACACCTTC | CASSYGRANYGYTF
few | TRBJ1-5 | NA | TRBV5-6 | TGTGCCAGCAGCTTCAGGGACCAGCCCCAGCATTTT | CASSFRDQPQHF
few | TRBJ2-7 | NA | TRBV10-3 | TGTGCCATCAGTGACAGCTACGAGCAGTACTTC | CAISDSYEQYF
NA | TRBJ2-3 | NA | TRBV12-3/TRBV12-4 | NA | CASSISVRSTDTQYF
NA | TRBJ2-1 | TRBD2 | TRBV6-4 | TGTGCCAGCAGTGCGCAGACTAGCAGTTACAATGAGCAGTTCTTC | CASSAQTSSYNEQFF
NA | TRBJ2-1 | NA | TRBV7-9 | TGTGCCAGCAGCGCGCGGGGGCCGCGGCAGACATACAATGAGCAGTTCTTC | CASSARGPRQTYNEQFF
NA | TRBJ2-7 | NA | TRBV12-3/TRBV12-4 | TGTGCCAGCAGTTTAACCTACGAGCAGTACTTC | CASSLTYEQYF
few | TRBJ1-2 | NA | TRBV5-6 | TGTGCCAGCAGCTTGGAGGCATATGGCTACACCTTC | CASSLEAYGYTF
NA | TRBJ1-1 | NA | TRBV11-2 | TGCGCCAGCAGCTTGGCTAGCTACACTGAAGCTTTCTTT | CASSLASYTEAFF
few | TRBJ1-5 | NA | TRBV30 | TGTGCCTGGAGCACAGGAGTCAATCAGCCCCAGCATTTT | CAWSTGVNQPQHF
NA | TRBJ2-3 | NA | TRBV6-5 | TGTGCCAGCAGTTTCCGATGGCGAGATACGCAGTATTTT | CASSFRWRDTQYF
few | TRBJ1-3 | TRBD1 | TRBV12-3/TRBV12-4 | TGTGCCAGCAACGACAGGGTTGGAAACACCATATATTTT | CASNDRVGNTIYF
medium-sized | TRBJ2-1 | TRBD2 | TRBV19 | TGTGCCACCGGGACTAGCGCCTACAATGAGCAGTTCTTC | CATGTSAYNEQFF
few | TRBJ1-1 | TRBD1 | TRBV6-5 | TGTGCCAGCAGCTCGGGACAGGCCAACAGGGAAGCTTTCTTT | CASSSGQANREAFF
few | TRBJ2-7 | NA | TRBV6-2/TRBV6-3 | TGTGCCAGCAGTTGGGGGAGGTCAGCTTACGAGCAGTACTTC | CASSWGRSAYEQYF
few | TRBJ1-6 | NA | TRBV19 | TGTGCCAGTGGGGGAGCCTATAATTCACCCCTCCACTTT | CASGGAYNSPLHF
NA | TRBJ2-3 | TRBD2 | TRBV12-3/TRBV12-4 | TGTGCCAGCAGCCCGGGACTAGCGGGAGATACGCAGTATTTT | CASSPGLAGDTQYF
few | TRBJ2-2 | NA | TRBV6-4 | TGTGCCAGCAGTCCTACAGGGAACACCGGGGAGCTGTTTTTT | CASSPTGNTGELFF
few | TRBJ2-3 | TRBD2 | TRBV12-3/TRBV12-4 | TGTGCCAGCAGTTACTCGATGGGGGGGGGTACGGTGACAGATACGCAGTATTTT | CASSYSMGGGTVTDTQYF
few | TRBJ2-3 | NA | TRBV6-2/TRBV6-3 | TGTGCCAGCAGTTACTCGATGGAAAGAGGGACGCGTAGCACAGATACGCAGTATTTT | CASSYSMERGTRSTDTQYF
NA | TRBJ1-1 | NA | TRBV18 | TGTGCCAGCTCACCACCGTATACCAGGAACACTGAAGCTTTCTTT | CASSPPYTRNTEAFF
few | TRBJ1-2 | NA | TRBV6-5 | TGTGCCAGCAGTTACTCGTCCGCCAGAAACTATGGCTACACCTTC | CASSYSSARNYGYTF